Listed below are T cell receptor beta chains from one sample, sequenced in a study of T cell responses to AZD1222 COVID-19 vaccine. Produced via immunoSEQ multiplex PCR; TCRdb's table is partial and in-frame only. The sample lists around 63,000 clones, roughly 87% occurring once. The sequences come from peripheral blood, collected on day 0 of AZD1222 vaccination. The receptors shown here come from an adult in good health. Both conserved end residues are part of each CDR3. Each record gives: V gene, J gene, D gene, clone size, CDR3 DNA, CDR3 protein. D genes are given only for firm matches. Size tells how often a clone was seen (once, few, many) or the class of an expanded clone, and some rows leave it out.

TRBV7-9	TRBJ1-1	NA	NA	TGTGCCAGCAGCCAAGGGAACACTGAAGCTTTCTTT	CASSQGNTEAFF
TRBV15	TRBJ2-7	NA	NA	TGTGCCACCAGGAGCGTGGTCTCCTACGAGCAGTACTTC	CATRSVVSYEQYF
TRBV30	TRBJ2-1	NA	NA	TGTGCCTGGAGTGACCCAGCGGTCTACAATGAGCAGTTCTTC	CAWSDPAVYNEQFF
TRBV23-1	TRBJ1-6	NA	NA	TGCGCCAGCAGTCAAGCCCGGGAAGATAATTCACCCCTCCACTTT	CASSQAREDNSPLHF
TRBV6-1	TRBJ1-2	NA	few	TGTGCCAGCAGTGAAGCAACAGTCAACTATGGCTACACCTTC	CASSEATVNYGYTF
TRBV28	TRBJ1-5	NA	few	TGTGCCAGCAGTGATACAGGGAGACATCAGCCCCAGCATTTT	CASSDTGRHQPQHF
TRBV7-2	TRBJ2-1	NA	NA	TGTGCCAGCAGCTTAGCGGGCAGCTACAATGAGCAGTTCTTC	CASSLAGSYNEQFF
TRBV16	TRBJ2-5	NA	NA	TGTGCCAGCAGCCCCTCTTTGGGGGTAACCCAAGAGACCCAGTACTTC	CASSPSLGVTQETQYF
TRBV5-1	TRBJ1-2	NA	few	TGCGCCAGCAGCTTGAGGGGATCATGGACTCCGCTCTATGGCTACACCTTC	CASSLRGSWTPLYGYTF
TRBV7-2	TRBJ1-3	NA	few	TGTGCCAGCAGCTTAGCGCTCGGAACCTCTGGAAACACCATATATTTT	CASSLALGTSGNTIYF
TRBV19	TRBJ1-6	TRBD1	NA	TGTGCCAGTAGTATTGGTGACAGGGGGAATTCACCCCTCCACTTT	CASSIGDRGNSPLHF
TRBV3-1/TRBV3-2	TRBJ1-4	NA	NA	TGTGCCAGCAGCCAAGCGATGGGGGTTGAAAAACTGTTTTTT	CASSQAMGVEKLFF
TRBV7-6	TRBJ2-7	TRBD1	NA	TGTGCCAGCAGCTTAGTGACAGGGATTTGGGGAGAGCAGTACTTC	CASSLVTGIWGEQYF
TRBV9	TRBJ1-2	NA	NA	TGTGCCAGCAGCGTACTAGATAGCCTGGGGTATGGCTACACCTTC	CASSVLDSLGYGYTF
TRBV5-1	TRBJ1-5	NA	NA	TGCGCCAGCAGCATTACCGACCCTAACAATCAGCCCCAGCATTTT	CASSITDPNNQPQHF
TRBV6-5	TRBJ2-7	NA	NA	TGTGCCAGCACCCCCCCGGGGGCAGGCTCCTACGAGCAGTACTTC	CASTPPGAGSYEQYF
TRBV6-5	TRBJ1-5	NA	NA	TGTGCCATCCATAAAGGAGGGGATTGGCAGCCCCAGCATTTT	CAIHKGGDWQPQHF
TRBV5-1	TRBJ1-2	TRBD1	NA	TGCGCCAGCAGTATCGGACAGGGGGCTTATGGCTACACCTTC	CASSIGQGAYGYTF
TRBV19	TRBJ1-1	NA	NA	TGTGCCAGTCCTCCTGGGGGGGGATTGAGGGCCATGAACACTGAAGCTTTCTTT	CASPPGGGLRAMNTEAFF
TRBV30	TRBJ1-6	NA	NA	TGTGCCTGGAGTGTCGCAGGGGATGGAGATTCACCCCTCCACTTT	CAWSVAGDGDSPLHF
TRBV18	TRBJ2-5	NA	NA	TGTGCCAGCTCACCACGAGTAACGGGGCAAGAGACCCAGTACTTC	CASSPRVTGQETQYF
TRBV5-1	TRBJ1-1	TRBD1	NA	TGCGCCAGCAGCCCCATGGGGACAGACACTGAAGCTTTCTTT	CASSPMGTDTEAFF
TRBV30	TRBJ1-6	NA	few	TGTGCCTGGGGTCCCGGGTTTTATTCACCCCTCCACTTT	CAWGPGFYSPLHF
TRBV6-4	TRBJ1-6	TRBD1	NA	TGTGCCAGCAGCTCCTCGGACAGGTCGGGTTCACCCCTCCACTTT	CASSSSDRSGSPLHF
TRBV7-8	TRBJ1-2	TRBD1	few	TGTGCCAGCAGCTTAGTTAGTCAGGGGGGACTCTATGGCTACACCTTC	CASSLVSQGGLYGYTF
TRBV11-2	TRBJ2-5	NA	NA	TGTGCCAGCAGCTTAGGTGTCCAGGGCAGAGAGACCCAGTACTTC	CASSLGVQGRETQYF
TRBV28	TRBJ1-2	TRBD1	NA	TGTGCCAGCAGACGACTGACAGGGGGCTATGGCTACACCTTC	CASRRLTGGYGYTF
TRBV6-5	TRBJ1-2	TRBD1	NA	TGTGCCAGCAGTCGGGACAGCGGGGGGGGCTACACCTTC	CASSRDSGGGYTF
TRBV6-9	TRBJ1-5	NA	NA	TGTGCCAGCAGAAGAACGGGACCGTCCTTTAATCAGCCCCAGCATTTT	CASRRTGPSFNQPQHF
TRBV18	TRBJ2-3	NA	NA	TGTGCCAGCTCACCACCGTGGAGGGGGCGGGGAGATACGCAGTATTTT	CASSPPWRGRGDTQYF
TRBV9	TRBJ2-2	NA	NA	TGTGCCAGCAGCGTCTTCCCCGGGGAGCTGTTTTTT	CASSVFPGELFF
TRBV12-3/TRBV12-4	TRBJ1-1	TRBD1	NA	TGTGCCAGCAGGAGGACAGGGAACACTGAAGCTTTCTTT	CASRRTGNTEAFF
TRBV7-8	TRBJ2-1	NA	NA	TGTGCCAGCAGCCAAAGGACAGCTTCCTACAATGAGCAGTTCTTC	CASSQRTASYNEQFF
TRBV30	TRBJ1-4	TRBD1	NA	TGTGCCGGGGGACAGCCTTATGAAAAACTGTTTTTT	CAGGQPYEKLFF
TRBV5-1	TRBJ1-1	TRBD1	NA	TGCGCCAGCAGCTCGACCAGGGGGCGGAGAACTGAAGCTTTCTTT	CASSSTRGRRTEAFF
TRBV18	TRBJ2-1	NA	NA	TGTGCCAGCTCGGGAGCACAAAACCCCTACAATGAGCAGTTCTTC	CASSGAQNPYNEQFF
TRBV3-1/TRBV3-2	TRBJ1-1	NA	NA	TGTGCCAGCAGCCCCACGCGGGGACCGAACACTGAAGCTTTCTTT	CASSPTRGPNTEAFF
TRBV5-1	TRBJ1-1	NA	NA	TGCGCCAGCAGCTTGGGGCAGAAGAACACTGAAGCTTTCTTT	CASSLGQKNTEAFF
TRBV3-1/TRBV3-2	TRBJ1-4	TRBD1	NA	TGTGCCAGCAGCCAATTCGCCGGGACAGGGGGCGCGGGGAATCAAAAACTGTTTTTT	CASSQFAGTGGAGNQKLFF
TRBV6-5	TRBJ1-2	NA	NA	TGTGCCAGCAGTTCCACATCCTATGGCTACACCTTC	CASSSTSYGYTF
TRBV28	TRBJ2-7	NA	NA	TGTGCCAGCAGTCTTCCCGGGACGGAGTACGAGCAGTACTTC	CASSLPGTEYEQYF
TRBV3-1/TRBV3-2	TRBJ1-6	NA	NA	TGTGCCAGCAGCTTAACCGGGACGGCATTATCCGGAGGACCCCTCCACTTT	CASSLTGTALSGGPLHF
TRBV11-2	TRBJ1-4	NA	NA	TGTGCCAGCAGCTCGGAACAGGGAGTGGGAGAAAAACTGTTTTTT	CASSSEQGVGEKLFF
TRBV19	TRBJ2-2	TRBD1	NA	TGTGCCAGTAGTAGGGACAGGGATGACGGGGAGCTGTTTTTT	CASSRDRDDGELFF
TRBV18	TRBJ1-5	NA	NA	TGTGCCAGCTCACCATTTTCCCAGGGAGATCAGCCCCAGCATTTT	CASSPFSQGDQPQHF
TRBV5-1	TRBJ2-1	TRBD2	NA	TGCGCCAGCAGCTTGCTGGGAGCGGGGGGGTTTTACAATGAGCAGTTCTTC	CASSLLGAGGFYNEQFF
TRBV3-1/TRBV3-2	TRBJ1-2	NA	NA	TGTGCCAGCAGCCAAGATCAGACTCTTAATGGCTACACCTTC	CASSQDQTLNGYTF
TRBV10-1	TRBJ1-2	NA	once	TGCGCCAGCACTAAAGGAGGGGGGATCAGTGGCTACACCTTC	CASTKGGGISGYTF
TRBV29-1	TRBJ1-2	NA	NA	TGCAGCGTGTCCGACCTCCGCGCCTATGGCTACACCTTC	CSVSDLRAYGYTF
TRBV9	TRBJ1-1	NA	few	TGTGCCAGCAGCGTAATACAGGGAAGAAACACTGAAGCTTTCTTT	CASSVIQGRNTEAFF
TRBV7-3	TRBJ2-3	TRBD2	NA	TGTGCCAGCAGCTTTACTAGCGGCACAGATACGCAGTATTTT	CASSFTSGTDTQYF
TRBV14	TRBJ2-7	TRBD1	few	TGTGCCAGCAGCCACGCCTGGACAGGGTCCAGCTCCTACGAGCAGTACTTC	CASSHAWTGSSSYEQYF
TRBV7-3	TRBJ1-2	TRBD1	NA	TGTGCCAGCAGCCCTACGTCGGGACAGGGGGCAGGTGGCTACACCTTC	CASSPTSGQGAGGYTF
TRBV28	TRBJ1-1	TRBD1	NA	TGTGCCAGCAGATCGTCGGGACAGGGGAATCAGAGAGCTTTCTTT	CASRSSGQGNQRAFF
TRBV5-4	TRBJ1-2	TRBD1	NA	TGTGCCAGCAGCTTGAGGACAGGGAACTATGGCTACACCTTC	CASSLRTGNYGYTF
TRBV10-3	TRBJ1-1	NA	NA	TGTGCCATCATTCCGGGTGGGGGGAGAAGGACTGAAGCTTTCTTT	CAIIPGGGRRTEAFF
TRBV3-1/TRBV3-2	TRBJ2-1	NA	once	TGTGCCAGCAGCCAAGGCAGGGGATACAATGAGCAGTTCTTC	CASSQGRGYNEQFF
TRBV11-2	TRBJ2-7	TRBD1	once	TGTGCCAGCAGCCGGACAGGGATCTACGAGCAGTACTTC	CASSRTGIYEQYF
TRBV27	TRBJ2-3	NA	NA	TGTGCCAGCAGTCAACGGTTGGATACGCAGTATTTT	CASSQRLDTQYF